Only a few counts were recorded for the clone carrying this TCR beta chain. Per the original data handling: It was from reference gene primer amplification that nucleated cell counts were estimated. Profiled with immunoSEQ multiplex PCR; TCRdb holds only in-frame clones, not every one. V, J and clone size reflect that table, while D and trimming were determined from the DNA. The top ten clones hold 2.3% of a sample with 140,000 to 150,000 clones, about 90% of them seen once. The data were obtained in a study of blood T cell repertoires in COVID-19. The CDR3 extends over 13 amino acids. V shed 4 bases and J shed 5 bases, with 9 bases lying between them. CDR1 and CDR2 (germline): SGHTA, FQGNSA.

The sequencing input was peripheral blood. The chain uses TRBV7-2 and TRBJ1-5; D is perhaps TRBD1 (6 bases). The receptor's source is a human donor in a cohort sampled during active COVID-19. In DNA form, the CDR3 reads TGTGCCAGCAGCTCTCACAGGGATCAGCCCCAGCATTTT. As protein: CASSSHRDQPQHF.